Listed below are T cell receptor beta chains from one sample, sequenced in a study of cytomegalovirus exposure and HLA in healthy donors. The protocol was immunoSEQ multiplex PCR, while the TCRdb copy is restricted to in-frame clones and leaves out a portion. The sample has roughly 100,000 clones, approximately 69% seen once. Sequences were obtained from PBMCs. Receptor source: a man aged 30 to 39 in good health and CMV-seronegative. Both conserved end residues are trimmed from each CDR3. Fields, in order: D gene, J gene, V gene, CDR3 protein. A D gene is named only where the DNA matches it firmly.

>-|TRBJ2-3|TRBV5-1
ASSWGLLSTDTQY
>TRBD1|TRBJ1-2|TRBV4-2
ASSQTGGRNGYT
>-|TRBJ1-2|TRBV4-2
ASSQAFAGAEGYT
>TRBD2|TRBJ2-7|TRBV9
ASSAVAGSQYEQY
>-|TRBJ2-2|TRBV19
ASRTTASTGELF
>TRBD1|TRBJ1-2|TRBV6-5
ASSITGGGGYT
>-|TRBJ1-5|TRBV5-6
ASSLGGPYSNQPQH
>-|TRBJ1-1|TRBV15
ATSRGGEMNTEAF
>-|TRBJ2-5|TRBV27
ASSLFEVLFAELAETQY
>TRBD1|TRBJ2-6|TRBV2
ASTLDRAGANVLT
>-|TRBJ2-5|TRBV9
ASSVGGSQGGLQETQY
>TRBD2|TRBJ2-1|TRBV5-1
ASSLEGTSAYNEQF
>TRBD2|TRBJ2-5|TRBV5-6
ASSLLAGVIQETQY
>-|TRBJ1-4|TRBV6-1
ASSEEGGTNEKLF
>-|TRBJ2-2|TRBV5-1
ASSLTGRVDTGELF
>-|TRBJ1-2|TRBV5-4
ASSFQQEDNYGYT
>-|TRBJ1-6|TRBV11-2
ASSLAGAYNSPLH
>TRBD1|TRBJ1-4|TRBV29-1
SVKPGGGNEKLF
>TRBD2|TRBJ2-1|TRBV10-3
AISTGTSAYNEQF
>TRBD2|TRBJ2-3|TRBV28
ASSETSVRGTDTQY
>-|TRBJ1-2|TRBV5-1
ASSSSGRGMYGYT
>-|TRBJ1-5|TRBV28
ASSLVSGNQPQH
>TRBD1|TRBJ1-1|TRBV6-5
ASRAQGVMNTEAF
>TRBD1|TRBJ1-6|TRBV11-3
ASSTTGVNSPLH
>-|TRBJ1-4|TRBV7-2
ASSLGQAEKLF
>-|TRBJ2-1|TRBV6-1
ASSEGRFQQF
>TRBD2|TRBJ2-1|TRBV6-5
ASSYTSGSNNEQF
>-|TRBJ1-2|TRBV7-9
ASSLQNNYGYT
>-|TRBJ1-2|TRBV28
ASSPPRGGLSLYGYT
>-|TRBJ1-1|TRBV7-9
ATPDEQGTTEAF
>-|TRBJ2-7|TRBV27
ASSLRGGPAYEQY
>TRBD1|TRBJ2-7|TRBV5-1
ASSSIGQGINEQY
>-|TRBJ2-7|TRBV7-8
ASSLGTGYEQY
>-|TRBJ2-2|TRBV7-3
ASSLSGLTGELF
>-|TRBJ1-2|TRBV6-1
ASSDWGANYGYT
>TRBD2|TRBJ2-3|TRBV5-1
ASSRTSGSTDTQY
>-|TRBJ1-6|TRBV6-6
ASSSQGGESPLH
>TRBD2|TRBJ2-7|TRBV11-2
ASSQGLAGTYEQY
>TRBD1|TRBJ1-4|TRBV6-1
ASSGTGGSEKLF
>-|TRBJ2-2|TRBV6-6
ASTLGGSNTGELF
>-|TRBJ1-2|TRBV5-5
ASSERMANYGYT
>TRBD2|TRBJ2-1|TRBV7-9
ASSHTSEVAYNEQF
>-|TRBJ2-7|TRBV11-3
ASSLEDTAYEQY
>TRBD1|TRBJ2-5|TRBV5-4
ASSFGIGGQKETQY
>TRBD2|TRBJ2-3|TRBV10-3
ATIGTSGAADTQY
>TRBD2|TRBJ2-5|TRBV9
ASSPGTSGSETQY
>TRBD1|TRBJ2-3|TRBV11-2
ASSLALGQGITDTQY
>TRBD1|TRBJ1-5|TRBV7-2
ASSLSQGATQPQH
>TRBD1|TRBJ1-1|TRBV30
AWSLLDRANTEAF
>TRBD1|TRBJ2-7|TRBV5-1
ASSWGGQGNEQY
>-|TRBJ1-5|TRBV28
ASSFLKGSGTLSNQPQH
>TRBD1|TRBJ1-3|TRBV7-9
SSSLATGQGDTIY
>-|TRBJ1-1|TRBV2
ASVEGVNTEAF
>-|TRBJ1-1|TRBV18
ASSPRQEINTEAF
>-|TRBJ1-5|TRBV30
AWSVRGDQPQH
>TRBD1|TRBJ2-7|TRBV11-2
ASNTGGTGGNEQY
>-|TRBJ2-2|TRBV7-3
ASSSQGAMNTGELF
>-|TRBJ2-2|TRBV7-2
ASSFRVRELF
>TRBD2|TRBJ2-1|TRBV7-2
ASSVGLAVYNEQF